Described below is a single T cell receptor beta chain sequence and its context. In the original analysis: Counts of nucleated cells, estimated from reference gene primer amplification, were obtained. TCRdb keeps only in-frame clones here, not all; method: immunoSEQ multiplex PCR. The D gene and trimming were derived from the DNA, and the V and J assignments and clone size from that table. Among 300,000 to 400,000 clones listed, more than 70% were seen once. Deletions cut 0 bases from V and 6 bases from J, with 11 bases between. CDR3 length: 14 amino acids. The germline V gene encodes CDR1 LGHNA and CDR2 YNFKEQ. The sample comes from a study of blood T cell repertoires in COVID-19. The overall study: Collection of acute and convalescent COVID-19 samples took place in the United States, Italy and Spain.

This TCR came from a woman between 70 and 85 years old with COVID-19, enrolled during active disease. Sample: peripheral blood. The chain couples TRBV4-2 to TRBJ1-1; tentative D call: TRBD1 (6 bases). The CDR3 protein is CASSQEGRGAEAFF. CDR3 coding DNA: TGTGCCAGCAGCCAAGAGGGCAGGGGAGCTGAAGCTTTCTTT.